The 8 T cell receptor beta chains below all came from one sample that was sequenced in a study of blood T cell repertoires in COVID-19. TCRdb's table, derived via immunoSEQ multiplex PCR, lists solely in-frame clones and lacks some. The sample includes over 90,000 clones, over 75% of them seen just once. What was sequenced was peripheral blood. These TCRs come from a man aged 80 or over with active or convalescent COVID-19.

The chain is built from TRBV6-6 and TRBJ1-2; D uncertain. Deletions cut 4 bases from V and 4 bases from J, with 4 bases between. CDR3 size: 11 residues. Per the germline V gene, CDR1 is MNHNY and CDR2 is SVGAGI (reference sequence). The CDR3 nucleotides read TGTGCCAGCAGTTTTCTCTATGGCTACACCTTC. Translation gives CASSFLYGYTF.

The J gene is TRBJ2-1, the V gene TRBV5-5, with 10 bases that match TRBD2. V shed 1 base and J 5 bases; nucleotides not matched to a gene: 6. This CDR3 spans 16 amino acids. CDR1 and CDR2 (germline): SGHKS, YYEKEE (reference sequence). For the CDR3, the DNA is TGTGCCAGCAGCTTGCCCCTAGCGGGGGTAAACAATGAGCAGTTCTTC. It yields the protein CASSLPLAGVNNEQFF.

This clone came up a few times. This rearrangement joins TRBV10-3 to TRBJ2-5, with TRBD1 matching over 7 bases. Germline V gene lookup returns CDR1 ENHRY and CDR2 SYGVKD. J was trimmed by 2 bases and V by 4 bases; bases with no gene match: 10. This CDR3 contains 16 residues. CDR3 loop: CAISGPTGSAQETQYF. CDR3 nucleotide sequence: TGTGCCATCAGTGGACCGACAGGGTCTGCTCAAGAGACCCAGTACTTC.

The chain links TRBV6-4 to TRBJ2-1; maybe TRBD1 (6 bases). Germline loops: CDR1 MRHNA, CDR2 SNTAGT. Between the trimmed V and J ends, which lost 3 bases and 4 bases, there was a span of 13 bases. The CDR3 totals 15 residues. For the CDR3, the DNA is TGTGCCAGCAGTGAAGGGCTAGGACAGTACAATGAGCAGTTCTTC. As protein: CASSEGLGQYNEQFF.

The J gene is TRBJ1-3, the V gene TRBV5-1; D not certain. Trimming removed 4 bases from V and 4 bases from J, with 15 bases in between. This CDR3 has 15 residues. Looked up from germline, CDR1 is SGHRS and CDR2 is YFSETQ. The CDR3: CASSPGGAAGNTIYF. In nucleotides, the CDR3 is TGCGCCAGCAGCCCGGGTGGTGCAGCCGGAAACACCATATATTTT. Based on the CDR3 plus reference TRBV5-1 and TRBJ1-3, the full variable domain is KAGVTQTPRYLIKTRGQQVTLSCSPISGHRSVSWYQQTPGQGLQFLFEYFSETQRNKGNFPGRFSGRQFSNSRSEMNVSTLELGDSALYLCASSPGGAAGNTIYFGEGSWLTVV.

DNA of the CDR3: TGTGCCAGCAGCCAAGTTCAGGGTGGTGAAGCTTTCTTT. Amino acids: CASSQVQGGEAFF. This chain joins TRBV3-1 (or the pseudogene TRBV3-2) and TRBJ1-1, with D possibly TRBD1 on 5 matching bases. The CDR3 loop spans 13 amino acids. Trimming pared 1 base from V and 7 bases from J, leaving 10 bases between. Germline assignment: CDR1 LGHDT and CDR2 YNNKEL (reference sequence).

V gene TRBV5-4 combines with J gene TRBJ1-2, with 11 bases that match TRBD1. CDR3 size: 16 residues. V lost 4 bases to trimming and J lost 1 base; unmatched junction nucleotides: 6. Germline V gene data show CDR1 as SGHNT and CDR2 as YYREEE (reference sequence). CDR3 coding DNA: TGTGCCAGCAGCGAGGACAGGGGGCTCGATAACTATGGCTACACCTTC. This sequence encodes CASSEDRGLDNYGYTF.

The CDR3, as DNA: TGCGCCAGCAGCTTGGGGCAGGCTACCGGGGAGCTGTTTTTT. This translates into CASSLGQATGELFF. The V and J genes are TRBV5-1 and TRBJ2-2; D gene unclear. Per the germline V gene, CDR1 is SGHRS and CDR2 is YFSETQ. The V end was cut by 0 bases, the J end by 5 bases, with 8 bases between. The CDR3 is 14 amino acids. Based on the CDR3 plus reference TRBV5-1 and TRBJ2-2, the full variable domain is KAGVTQTPRYLIKTRGQQVTLSCSPISGHRSVSWYQQTPGQGLQFLFEYFSETQRNKGNFPGRFSGRQFSNSRSEMNVSTLELGDSALYLCASSLGQATGELFFGEGSRLTVL.